The rows below give T cell receptor beta chains drawn from one sample of a study of blood T cell repertoires in COVID-19. Here immunoSEQ multiplex PCR was the method, and the copy in TCRdb shows in-frame clones only, minus some. Of 150,000 to 200,000 clones listed, approximately 88% are singletons. Sequenced: peripheral blood. The receptors were gathered from a woman in her sixties or seventies with acute or convalescent COVID-19. The CDR3 runs from the conserved cysteine through the conserved F or W. The order of the fields is J gene, clone size, D gene, V gene, CDR3 protein, CDR3 DNA. The D gene is left open where the match is weak. Expanded clones are given a class, and other clones once, few, many or no size at all.

j_gene: TRBJ1-1
abundance: few
d_gene: NA
v_gene: TRBV7-9
CDR3aa: CASSSLTGLNTEAFF
CDR3nt: TGTGCCAGCAGCTCGTTGACAGGCTTGAACACTGAAGCTTTCTTT

j_gene: TRBJ1-2
abundance: NA
d_gene: TRBD1
v_gene: TRBV28
CDR3aa: CASSLRQGAERNYGYTF
CDR3nt: TGTGCCAGCAGTTTGCGGCAGGGGGCTGAAAGGAACTATGGCTACACCTTC

j_gene: TRBJ1-1
abundance: NA
d_gene: NA
v_gene: TRBV9
CDR3aa: CASSVGQITEAFF
CDR3nt: TGTGCCAGCAGCGTAGGACAGATCACTGAAGCTTTCTTT

j_gene: TRBJ2-7
abundance: NA
d_gene: NA
v_gene: TRBV7-5
CDR3aa: CARSHTDRADYEQYF
CDR3nt: TGTGCCAGAAGCCATACCGACAGGGCTGACTACGAGCAGTACTTC

j_gene: TRBJ2-1
abundance: NA
d_gene: TRBD2
v_gene: TRBV4-3
CDR3aa: CASSQESGGYNEQFF
CDR3nt: TGCGCCAGCAGCCAAGAAAGCGGGGGCTACAATGAGCAGTTCTTC

j_gene: TRBJ1-1
abundance: NA
d_gene: TRBD1
v_gene: TRBV5-1
CDR3aa: CASSLVGDRGRRDTEAFF
CDR3nt: TGCGCCAGCAGCTTGGTTGGTGACAGGGGGCGTAGAGACACTGAAGCTTTCTTT

j_gene: TRBJ1-3
abundance: few
d_gene: TRBD1
v_gene: TRBV5-1
CDR3aa: CASSLRGQGSGNTIYF
CDR3nt: TGCGCCAGCAGCTTACGGGGACAGGGGTCCGGAAACACCATATATTTT

j_gene: TRBJ1-1
abundance: NA
d_gene: TRBD1
v_gene: TRBV7-2
CDR3aa: CASSLSGTVLNTEAFF
CDR3nt: TGTGCCAGCAGCTTATCGGGGACAGTATTGAACACTGAAGCTTTCTTT

j_gene: TRBJ1-2
abundance: NA
d_gene: NA
v_gene: TRBV27
CDR3aa: CASSSTVTKGYTF
CDR3nt: TGTGCCAGCAGTTCGACAGTAACCAAAGGCTACACCTTC

j_gene: TRBJ2-1
abundance: once
d_gene: TRBD2
v_gene: TRBV5-4
CDR3aa: CASSLGLAGHNEQFF
CDR3nt: TGTGCCAGCAGCTTAGGGCTAGCGGGCCACAATGAGCAGTTCTTC

j_gene: TRBJ2-1
abundance: NA
d_gene: TRBD2
v_gene: TRBV7-8
CDR3aa: CASSLGGAGSSYNEQFF
CDR3nt: TGTGCCAGCAGCTTAGGGGGAGCGGGGAGCTCCTACAATGAGCAGTTCTTC

j_gene: TRBJ2-5
abundance: NA
d_gene: NA
v_gene: TRBV9
CDR3aa: CASSVHLDIGETQYF
CDR3nt: TGTGCCAGCAGCGTACATCTGGACATTGGAGAGACCCAGTACTTC

j_gene: TRBJ2-2
abundance: NA
d_gene: TRBD2
v_gene: TRBV4-2
CDR3aa: CASSQAGGTNTGELFF
CDR3nt: TGTGCCAGCAGCCAAGCCGGGGGGACGAACACCGGGGAGCTGTTTTTT

j_gene: TRBJ1-1
abundance: few
d_gene: NA
v_gene: TRBV7-2
CDR3aa: CASILGGAVTEAFF
CDR3nt: TGTGCCAGCATCCTCGGGGGGGCTGTCACTGAAGCTTTCTTT

j_gene: TRBJ1-2
abundance: NA
d_gene: NA
v_gene: TRBV4-3
CDR3aa: CASSPRQHPNYGYTF
CDR3nt: TGCGCCAGCAGCCCTAGACAGCACCCTAACTATGGCTACACCTTC

j_gene: TRBJ2-3
abundance: NA
d_gene: TRBD2
v_gene: TRBV11-2
CDR3aa: CASSLGLAGRGDTQYF
CDR3nt: TGTGCCAGCAGCTTAGGGCTAGCGGGGCGAGGAGATACGCAGTATTTT

j_gene: TRBJ2-7
abundance: NA
d_gene: NA
v_gene: TRBV7-2
CDR3aa: CASSPLGGGEQYF
CDR3nt: TGTGCCAGCAGCCCATTAGGGGGTGGCGAGCAGTACTTC

j_gene: TRBJ1-4
abundance: NA
d_gene: TRBD1
v_gene: TRBV5-1
CDR3aa: CASSVVTGTNEKLFF
CDR3nt: TGCGCCAGCAGCGTGGTGACAGGGACTAATGAAAAACTGTTTTTT

j_gene: TRBJ1-1
abundance: NA
d_gene: NA
v_gene: TRBV6-6
CDR3aa: CASSYIQGEAFF
CDR3nt: TGTGCCAGCAGTTACATCCAGGGGGAAGCTTTCTTT

j_gene: TRBJ2-4
abundance: NA
d_gene: TRBD1
v_gene: TRBV4-2
CDR3aa: CASSQDGTGPAKNIQYF
CDR3nt: TGTGCCAGCAGCCAAGATGGGACAGGGCCAGCCAAAAACATTCAGTACTTC

j_gene: TRBJ1-2
abundance: NA
d_gene: TRBD1
v_gene: TRBV28
CDR3aa: CASSLPGQGLNGYTF
CDR3nt: TGTGCCAGCAGTTTGCCGGGACAGGGGCTAAATGGCTACACCTTC

j_gene: TRBJ1-3
abundance: NA
d_gene: NA
v_gene: TRBV29-1
CDR3aa: CSGVQGSGNTIYF
CDR3nt: TGCAGCGGGGTGCAGGGATCAGGAAACACCATATATTTT

j_gene: TRBJ1-6
abundance: NA
d_gene: TRBD1
v_gene: TRBV19
CDR3aa: CASSMGPGQNSPLHF
CDR3nt: TGTGCCAGTAGTATGGGTCCGGGACAGAATTCACCCCTCCACTTT

j_gene: TRBJ1-2
abundance: NA
d_gene: TRBD1
v_gene: TRBV4-3
CDR3aa: CASSQNRDRGYGYTF
CDR3nt: TGCGCCAGCAGCCAGAACCGGGACAGGGGCTATGGCTACACCTTC

j_gene: TRBJ2-2
abundance: NA
d_gene: TRBD1
v_gene: TRBV30
CDR3aa: CAWSGWPPTGGEDPTGELFF
CDR3nt: TGTGCCTGGAGTGGGTGGCCCCCCACAGGGGGAGAAGACCCCACCGGGGAGCTGTTTTTT

j_gene: TRBJ1-5
abundance: NA
d_gene: NA
v_gene: TRBV21-1
CDR3aa: CASKVDSYSNQPQHF
CDR3nt: TGTGCCAGCAAGGTGGACAGTTATAGCAATCAGCCCCAGCATTTT

j_gene: TRBJ1-2
abundance: NA
d_gene: TRBD1
v_gene: TRBV5-6
CDR3aa: CASSLGGAGLGYTF
CDR3nt: TGTGCCAGCAGCTTAGGGGGCGCAGGCCTTGGCTACACCTTC

j_gene: TRBJ2-5
abundance: once
d_gene: NA
v_gene: TRBV7-3
CDR3aa: CASSLMTGSQETQYF
CDR3nt: TGTGCCAGCAGCTTAATGACGGGGAGCCAAGAGACCCAGTACTTC

j_gene: TRBJ1-5
abundance: NA
d_gene: NA
v_gene: TRBV19
CDR3aa: CASNQYDQPQHF
CDR3nt: TGTGCCAGTAACCAGTACGATCAGCCCCAGCATTTT

j_gene: TRBJ2-4
abundance: NA
d_gene: TRBD1
v_gene: TRBV7-2
CDR3aa: CASSQTGGMAKNIQYF
CDR3nt: TGTGCCAGCAGTCAAACAGGGGGGATGGCCAAAAACATTCAGTACTTC

j_gene: TRBJ1-4
abundance: NA
d_gene: NA
v_gene: TRBV5-4
CDR3aa: CASSFGGNEKLFF
CDR3nt: TGTGCCAGCAGCTTCGGAGGAAATGAAAAACTGTTTTTT

j_gene: TRBJ2-1
abundance: NA
d_gene: TRBD2
v_gene: TRBV9
CDR3aa: CASSLSGGSYNEQFF
CDR3nt: TGTGCCAGCAGTCTTAGCGGGGGATCCTACAATGAGCAGTTCTTC

j_gene: TRBJ1-4
abundance: NA
d_gene: NA
v_gene: TRBV5-1
CDR3aa: CASSLGSTGFNEKLFF
CDR3nt: TGCGCCAGCAGCTTGGGATCGACAGGATTTAATGAAAAACTGTTTTTT

j_gene: TRBJ2-3
abundance: NA
d_gene: TRBD2
v_gene: TRBV2
CDR3aa: CASSRTSGGAGDTQYF
CDR3nt: TGTGCCAGCAGTCGTACTAGCGGGGGGGCAGGGGATACGCAGTATTTT

j_gene: TRBJ2-5
abundance: few
d_gene: TRBD2
v_gene: TRBV5-1
CDR3aa: CASSREGVGGKTQYF
CDR3nt: TGCGCCAGCAGCCGGGAGGGTGTAGGGGGGAAGACCCAGTACTTC

j_gene: TRBJ1-2
abundance: NA
d_gene: TRBD1
v_gene: TRBV5-4
CDR3aa: CASSFGGPDRGPGYTF
CDR3nt: TGTGCCAGCAGCTTTGGGGGCCCCGACAGGGGGCCTGGCTACACCTTC

j_gene: TRBJ1-4
abundance: once
d_gene: NA
v_gene: TRBV4-1
CDR3aa: CASSPGSRGGEKLFF
CDR3nt: TGCGCCAGCAGCCCCGGGTCCAGGGGAGGGGAAAAACTGTTTTTT

j_gene: TRBJ2-7
abundance: NA
d_gene: TRBD1
v_gene: TRBV6-6
CDR3aa: CASGWTGGSYEQYF
CDR3nt: TGTGCCAGCGGGTGGACAGGGGGTTCGTACGAGCAGTACTTC

j_gene: TRBJ2-7
abundance: NA
d_gene: TRBD1
v_gene: TRBV7-2
CDR3aa: CASSPRTGVGYEQYF
CDR3nt: TGTGCCAGCAGCCCGAGGACAGGGGTTGGGTACGAGCAGTACTTC

j_gene: TRBJ2-5
abundance: once
d_gene: TRBD1
v_gene: TRBV6-1
CDR3aa: CASSVQGTERQETQYF
CDR3nt: TGTGCCAGCAGTGTCCAAGGGACAGAGAGACAAGAGACCCAGTACTTC

j_gene: TRBJ2-5
abundance: NA
d_gene: NA
v_gene: TRBV18
CDR3aa: CASSQLLETQYF
CDR3nt: TGTGCCAGCTCACAACTGCTGGAGACCCAGTACTTC

j_gene: TRBJ2-5
abundance: NA
d_gene: NA
v_gene: TRBV7-2
CDR3aa: CASGGGRPPDPQYF
CDR3nt: TGTGCCAGCGGGGGGGGGCGCCCCCCGGATCCCCAGTACTTC

j_gene: TRBJ1-2
abundance: once
d_gene: NA
v_gene: TRBV27
CDR3aa: CASSRYGAGYTF
CDR3nt: TGTGCCAGCAGCCGCTATGGGGCTGGCTACACCTTC

j_gene: TRBJ1-5
abundance: NA
d_gene: TRBD1
v_gene: TRBV19
CDR3aa: CASSTETGRINQPQHF
CDR3nt: TGTGCCAGTAGTACGGAGACAGGGAGGATCAATCAGCCCCAGCATTTT

j_gene: TRBJ2-1
abundance: NA
d_gene: TRBD2
v_gene: TRBV9
CDR3aa: CASSVGKRGKPSYNEQFF
CDR3nt: TGTGCCAGCAGCGTCGGGAAGCGGGGGAAACCTTCCTACAATGAGCAGTTCTTC

j_gene: TRBJ2-6
abundance: NA
d_gene: NA
v_gene: TRBV19
CDR3aa: CASLGQFTGANVLTF
CDR3nt: TGTGCCAGTTTAGGACAGTTCACTGGGGCCAACGTCCTGACTTTC

j_gene: TRBJ1-6
abundance: NA
d_gene: NA
v_gene: TRBV6-1
CDR3aa: CASSEAERSPLHF
CDR3nt: TGTGCCAGCAGTGAAGCGGAGCGTTCACCCCTCCACTTT

j_gene: TRBJ1-1
abundance: NA
d_gene: TRBD1
v_gene: TRBV29-1
CDR3aa: CSVEGQGARSEAFF
CDR3nt: TGCAGCGTTGAGGGGCAGGGGGCGCGGAGTGAAGCTTTCTTT

j_gene: TRBJ2-1
abundance: NA
d_gene: TRBD1
v_gene: TRBV6-2/TRBV6-3
CDR3aa: CASSTPDRGRDNEQFF
CDR3nt: TGTGCCAGCAGTACACCGGACAGGGGGAGGGACAATGAGCAGTTCTTC

j_gene: TRBJ2-2
abundance: NA
d_gene: TRBD2
v_gene: TRBV7-2
CDR3aa: CASSSQPTSGGVGGELFF
CDR3nt: TGTGCCAGCAGCTCTCAGCCGACTAGCGGGGGGGTTGGCGGGGAGCTGTTTTTT

j_gene: TRBJ2-7
abundance: NA
d_gene: NA
v_gene: TRBV11-2
CDR3aa: CASSLTGIYEQYF
CDR3nt: TGTGCCAGCAGCTTAACGGGGATTTACGAGCAGTACTTC

j_gene: TRBJ1-1
abundance: NA
d_gene: TRBD1
v_gene: TRBV11-3
CDR3aa: CASSLAGGGQGEAFF
CDR3nt: TGTGCCAGCAGCTTAGCAGGGGGTGGACAGGGTGAAGCTTTCTTT

j_gene: TRBJ1-3
abundance: once
d_gene: NA
v_gene: TRBV7-9
CDR3aa: CASSLLSGQYSGNTIYF
CDR3nt: TGTGCCAGCAGCTTGCTTTCGGGACAATATTCTGGAAACACCATATATTTT

j_gene: TRBJ1-3
abundance: NA
d_gene: NA
v_gene: TRBV30
CDR3aa: CAWSPSGNTIYF
CDR3nt: TGTGCCTGGAGCCCCTCGGGGAACACCATATATTTT